This record covers a single T cell receptor beta chain. A second about 7 to 11 cycle PCR used barcoded and J-beta primers. Tagging of each cDNA molecule was performed by a template-switch adaptor with 12 random nucleotides. From each sample, at least 3 million paired-end reads containing CDR3 were obtained. TCRdb re-called the 5' RACE reads with MiXCR, one entry per CDR3 protein. This table has fewer than 800,000 distinct CDR3 sequences, around 48% appearing once. The sample comes from a study of blood T cells in healthy people across ages. J gave up 5 bases and V 4 bases, and 7 bases lay outside the gene matches. CDR1 and CDR2 (germline): LGHNA, YSLEER. This CDR3 has 15 amino acids.

Sequencing was carried out using blood. This TCR was sampled from a woman aged 55-75 years in good health. This chain joins TRBV4-3 and TRBJ2-3; 9 bases match TRBD1. CDR3 coding DNA: TGCGCCAGCAGCCCGGAGACAGGGGGGATAGATACGCAGTATTTT. It specifies CASSPETGGIDTQYF.